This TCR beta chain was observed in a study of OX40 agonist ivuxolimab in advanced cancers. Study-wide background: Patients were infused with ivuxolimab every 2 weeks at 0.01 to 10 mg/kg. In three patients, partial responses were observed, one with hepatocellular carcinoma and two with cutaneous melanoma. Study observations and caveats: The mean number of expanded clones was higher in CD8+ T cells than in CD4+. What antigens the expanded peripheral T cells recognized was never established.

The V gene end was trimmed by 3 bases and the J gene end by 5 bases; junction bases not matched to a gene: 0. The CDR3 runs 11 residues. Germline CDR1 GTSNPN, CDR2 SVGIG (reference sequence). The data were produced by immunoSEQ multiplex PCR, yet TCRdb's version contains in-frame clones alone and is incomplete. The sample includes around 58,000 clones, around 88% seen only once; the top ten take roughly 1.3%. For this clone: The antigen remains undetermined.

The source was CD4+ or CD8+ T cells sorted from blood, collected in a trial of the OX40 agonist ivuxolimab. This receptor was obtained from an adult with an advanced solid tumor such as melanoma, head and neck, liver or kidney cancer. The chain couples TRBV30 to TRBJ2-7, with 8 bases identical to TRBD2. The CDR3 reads CAWRAGDEQYF. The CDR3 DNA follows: TGTGCCTGGAGAGCGGGAGACGAGCAGTACTTC.